These T cell receptor beta chains were read from a single sample in a study of graft-versus-host responses after intestinal transplantation. Profiling relied on immunoSEQ multiplex PCR, and the TCRdb table lists in-frame clones only, not all of them. This repertoire shows about 21,000 clones, 50% to 65% found once; its top ten account for over 0.9%. The sequencing here drew on alloreactive CD4+ T cells from a mixed lymphocyte reaction culture, taken before intestinal transplant. These receptor sequences come from a human patient who received an intestinal transplant. CDR3s include the opening cysteine and the closing phenylalanine or tryptophan. D genes are given only for firm matches. A clone size is listed for some rows: how often the clone was seen (once, few, many), or a class if it is expanded.

j_call v_call clone_size d_call cdr3_nt cdr3_aa
TRBJ1-5 TRBV27 few . TGTGCCAGCAGTCCGAATCCATCCTATAGCAATCAGCCCCAGCATTTT CASSPNPSYSNQPQHF
TRBJ2-1 TRBV5-1 . TRBD1 TGCGCCAGCAGGGACAGGACCTCCTACAATGAGCAGTTCTTC CASRDRTSYNEQFF
TRBJ1-5 TRBV6-5 once TRBD1 TGTGCCAGCAGCTTTGACAGGGGTGGTCAGCCCCAGCATTTT CASSFDRGGQPQHF
TRBJ2-2 TRBV9 . TRBD1 TGTGCCAGCAGCGGTACAGGGGGGTTGGCCGGGGAGCTGTTTTTT CASSGTGGLAGELFF
TRBJ1-6 TRBV7-2 few . TGTGCCAGCAGCCCCCAAATAGTTAATTCACCCCTCCACTTT CASSPQIVNSPLHF
TRBJ2-3 TRBV7-2 . TRBD1 TGTGCCAGCAGCTCGGGACAGGGGGATCGGGCAGATACGCAGTATTTT CASSSGQGDRADTQYF
TRBJ1-1 TRBV10-3 . . TGTGCCATCAGTGAGCCGTTACTCACTGAAGCTTTCTTT CAISEPLLTEAFF
TRBJ2-7 TRBV5-1 . TRBD1 TGCGCCAGCAGCCCCGGGGGACAGGGCTCGTATGAGCAGTACTTC CASSPGGQGSYEQYF
TRBJ1-1 TRBV18 . TRBD1 TGTGCCAGCTCATCGGGACAGGTCATGAACACTGAAGCTTTCTTT CASSSGQVMNTEAFF
TRBJ2-3 TRBV7-9 few . TGTGCCAGCAGCCCGCCCGGAGATACGCAGTATTTT CASSPPGDTQYF